Below, 3 T cell receptor beta chains from the same sample are listed, as sequenced in a study of blood T cell repertoires in COVID-19. Generated by immunoSEQ multiplex PCR, the TCRdb table keeps only in-frame clones and is missing some. There are some 380,000 clones in the sample; roughly 86% occur only once, and around 2% lies in the top ten. The specimen sequenced was PBMCs or T cells enriched from blood (not recorded which). These TCRs come from a woman aged 40 to 50 with acute COVID-19.

CDR3 DNA: TGCGCCAGCAGCCCCGGTCTCTATGGCTACACCTTC. Amino acid sequence: CASSPGLYGYTF. The chain links TRBV5-1 to TRBJ1-2; D is uncertain. CDR1 is SGHRS, CDR2 YFSETQ, per germline. The CDR3 covers 12 residues. The ends were cut back, 4 bases at V and 4 bases at J, with 8 bases in the middle.

The V call is TRBV20-1, the J call TRBJ1-1; unclear D gene. CDR3 length: 11 amino acids. The ends were cut back, 8 bases at V and 1 base at J, with 8 bases in the middle. CDR1 and CDR2 from the germline V gene are DFQATT and SNEGSKA (reference sequence). The CDR3, as DNA: TGCAGTACTCACCGGAACACTGAAGCTTTCTTT. Translated: CSTHRNTEAFF.

The genes are TRBV28 and TRBJ2-3; 8 bases fit TRBD2. V was pared by 6 bases and J by 0 bases, with 8 bases of the junction left unmatched. This CDR3 region has 16 residues. Germline CDR1 and CDR2: MDHEN and SYDVKM. The CDR3 loop is CASSPSGGASTDTQYF. For the CDR3, the DNA is TGTGCCAGCAGCCCCTCGGGGGGGGCTAGCACAGATACGCAGTATTTT.